The rows below give T cell receptor beta chains drawn from one sample of a study of blood T cells in healthy people across ages. TCRdb re-called the 5' RACE reads through MiXCR, storing one row per CDR3 protein. Among over 1,500,000 distinct CDR3 sequences listed, around half were seen once. The sequenced sample consisted of blood. Source of these receptors: a woman aged 40 to 50 in good health. Both conserved end residues are part of each CDR3. Each record gives: V gene, D gene, CDR3 protein. The D gene is left open where the match is weak.

v_gene: TRBV5-1
d_gene: -
CDR3aa: CASSLVGVGYGYTF

v_gene: TRBV4-3
d_gene: TRBD2
CDR3aa: CASSQDVSGVQFF

v_gene: TRBV28
d_gene: -
CDR3aa: CATRQGEGLYNEQFF

v_gene: TRBV6-6
d_gene: TRBD1
CDR3aa: CASSVSGGEQYF

v_gene: TRBV28
d_gene: TRBD2
CDR3aa: CASSMSGGGETQYF

v_gene: TRBV10-3
d_gene: -
CDR3aa: CAISEKVVTEAFF

v_gene: TRBV5-1
d_gene: -
CDR3aa: CASSLVGGQNGYTF

v_gene: TRBV4-3
d_gene: -
CDR3aa: CASSQGLDGGLQETQYF

v_gene: TRBV10-1
d_gene: TRBD1
CDR3aa: CASSETHRGRYEQYF

v_gene: TRBV11-3
d_gene: -
CDR3aa: CASSLAAGAREQYF

v_gene: TRBV20-1
d_gene: -
CDR3aa: CSALIGLSTDTQYF

v_gene: TRBV7-6
d_gene: -
CDR3aa: CASSSTSPVTGANVLTF

v_gene: TRBV4-2
d_gene: TRBD1
CDR3aa: CASSQQNRGYEQYF

v_gene: TRBV12-3/TRBV12-4
d_gene: TRBD2
CDR3aa: CASSFDTSVETQYF

v_gene: TRBV5-1
d_gene: -
CDR3aa: CASSLATGLGGSGANVLTF

v_gene: TRBV16
d_gene: -
CDR3aa: CASSQYKEQEQFF

v_gene: TRBV28
d_gene: TRBD2
CDR3aa: CASSLSMGRGSSYEQYF

v_gene: TRBV10-3
d_gene: -
CDR3aa: CAINLERSTDTQYF

v_gene: TRBV7-9
d_gene: -
CDR3aa: CASSRTAGATQYF

v_gene: TRBV18
d_gene: TRBD2
CDR3aa: CACSLGGGAINEQFF

v_gene: TRBV20-1
d_gene: -
CDR3aa: CSGPTSFSPDTQYF

v_gene: TRBV27
d_gene: -
CDR3aa: CASSRGSPNYGYTF

v_gene: TRBV11-2
d_gene: TRBD1
CDR3aa: CASSLTTGRTEQYF

v_gene: TRBV4-2
d_gene: -
CDR3aa: CASSRPGGGSVYGYTF

v_gene: TRBV15
d_gene: -
CDR3aa: CATSPPGQRNSPLHF

v_gene: TRBV20-1
d_gene: -
CDR3aa: CSGNGVRGGETQYF

v_gene: TRBV4-3
d_gene: TRBD1
CDR3aa: CASSRGQGEAYEQYF

v_gene: TRBV7-2
d_gene: TRBD1
CDR3aa: CASSSGQGRAYEQYF

v_gene: TRBV6-6
d_gene: -
CDR3aa: CASSPQGRTSGTQYF

v_gene: TRBV7-2
d_gene: TRBD1
CDR3aa: CASSLGGGGPTDTQYF

v_gene: TRBV29-1
d_gene: -
CDR3aa: CSVEDDEQDKYEQYF

v_gene: TRBV7-9
d_gene: -
CDR3aa: CASSLPWDPDTQYF

v_gene: TRBV15
d_gene: TRBD2
CDR3aa: CATSSDEAGGFTDTQYF

v_gene: TRBV21-1
d_gene: -
CDR3aa: CASSKVTWGSSASTDTQYF

v_gene: TRBV20-1
d_gene: -
CDR3aa: CSARLLAYEQYF

v_gene: TRBV7-7
d_gene: -
CDR3aa: CASSESRVSYEQYF

v_gene: TRBV7-9
d_gene: -
CDR3aa: CASSLVLNRPSYEQYF

v_gene: TRBV5-6
d_gene: -
CDR3aa: CASTRRGAGDTQYF

v_gene: TRBV20-1
d_gene: TRBD1
CDR3aa: CSALITLGQGAADTQYF

v_gene: TRBV24-1
d_gene: -
CDR3aa: CATSGGPLGIQETQYF

v_gene: TRBV12-3/TRBV12-4
d_gene: -
CDR3aa: CASRSIPRDRSSYEQYF

v_gene: TRBV12-3/TRBV12-4
d_gene: TRBD2
CDR3aa: CASRLAGTNEQFF

v_gene: TRBV28
d_gene: -
CDR3aa: CASSPHNPVEDEQFF

v_gene: TRBV7-2
d_gene: -
CDR3aa: CASSDEGREGAYEQYF

v_gene: TRBV3-1
d_gene: -
CDR3aa: CASSQISYYGYTF

v_gene: TRBV20-1
d_gene: -
CDR3aa: CSAREGANSPLHF

v_gene: TRBV6-5
d_gene: TRBD1
CDR3aa: CASSSAGTGFFSGANVLTF

v_gene: TRBV15
d_gene: -
CDR3aa: CATSRDGIQAGYTF

v_gene: TRBV6-1
d_gene: TRBD1
CDR3aa: CASGRGTGSCEQYF

v_gene: TRBV28
d_gene: -
CDR3aa: CASSWEDRWGSYNEQFF

v_gene: TRBV6-2/TRBV6-3
d_gene: -
CDR3aa: CASSPPQGHYIETQYF

v_gene: TRBV4-1
d_gene: -
CDR3aa: CASSQRTGVATNEKLFF